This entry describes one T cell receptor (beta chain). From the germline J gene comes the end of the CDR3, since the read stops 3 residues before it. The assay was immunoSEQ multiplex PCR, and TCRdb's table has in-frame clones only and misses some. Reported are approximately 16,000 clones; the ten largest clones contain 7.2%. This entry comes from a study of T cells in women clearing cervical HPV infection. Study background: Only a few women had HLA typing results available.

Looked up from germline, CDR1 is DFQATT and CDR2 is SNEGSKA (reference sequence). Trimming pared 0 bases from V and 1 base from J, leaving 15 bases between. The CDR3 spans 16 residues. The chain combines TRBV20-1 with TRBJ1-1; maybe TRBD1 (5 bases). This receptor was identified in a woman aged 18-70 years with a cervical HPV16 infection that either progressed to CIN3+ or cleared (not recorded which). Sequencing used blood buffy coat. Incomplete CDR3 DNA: TGCAGTGCTAGAGAGGGCCTGCGGGGGGAGAACACTGAA. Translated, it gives CSAREGLRGENTE. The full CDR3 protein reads CSAREGLRGENTEAFF.